Included here is one T cell receptor (beta chain) sequence, with context. The CDR3 is 13 amino acids. V lost 8 bases and J lost 2, with 10 bases in between. The data are from a study of T cells after yellow fever vaccination. TCRdb reanalysed the 5' RACE reads using MiXCR and keeps one entry per CDR3 protein. The sample yields 250,000 to 300,000 distinct CDR3 sequences, 7.5% to 9.5% seen once. This specimen consisted of CD4+ T cells sorted from PBMCs, obtained 5 days after the yellow fever booster vaccination. The TCR was taken from a man aged 18 to 30 who received the YFV17D yellow fever vaccine. This sequence joins TRBV12-3 or TRBV12-4 and TRBJ1-3, with TRBD1 as a possible D gene (6 bases). CDR3 in amino acids: CASEQGPGNTIYF. CDR3 coding DNA: TGTGCCAGCGAACAGGGTCCTGGAAACACCATATATTTT.